The present entry profiles one T cell receptor (beta chain) with its context. Some clones are missing from TCRdb's copy, which holds only in-frame ones; the method was immunoSEQ multiplex PCR. There are 300,000 to 400,000 clones in the sample; more than 75% occur only once, and roughly 3.5% lies in the top ten. This entry comes from a study of blood T cell repertoires in COVID-19. The sequencing sample was made of peripheral blood. The TCR comes from a woman younger than 35 who had recovered from COVID-19.

This CDR3 is CASSPGLVSNEQFF. Here the CDR3 DNA reads TGTGCCAGCAGCCCGGGACTAGTATCTAATGAGCAGTTCTTC. The V gene is TRBV7-2, the J gene TRBJ2-1; 8 bases match TRBD2. The CDR3 sequence is 14 residues long. Germline-derived CDR1 and CDR2 are SGHTA and FQGNSA. The ends lost 5 bases at V and 7 bases at J; junction bases unmatched: 7.